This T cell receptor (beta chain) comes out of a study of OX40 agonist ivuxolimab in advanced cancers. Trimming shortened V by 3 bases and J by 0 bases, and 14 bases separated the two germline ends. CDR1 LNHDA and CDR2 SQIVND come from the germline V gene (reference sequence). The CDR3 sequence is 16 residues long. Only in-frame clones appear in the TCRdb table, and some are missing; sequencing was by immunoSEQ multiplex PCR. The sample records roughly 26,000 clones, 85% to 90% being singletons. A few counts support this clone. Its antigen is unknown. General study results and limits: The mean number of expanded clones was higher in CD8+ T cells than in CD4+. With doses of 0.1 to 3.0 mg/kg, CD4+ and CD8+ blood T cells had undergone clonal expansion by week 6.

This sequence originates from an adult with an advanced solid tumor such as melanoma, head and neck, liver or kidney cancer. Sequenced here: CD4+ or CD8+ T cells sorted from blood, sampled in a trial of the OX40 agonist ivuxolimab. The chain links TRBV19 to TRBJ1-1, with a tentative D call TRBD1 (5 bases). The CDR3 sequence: CASSMGGGSLNTEAFF. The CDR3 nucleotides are TGTGCCAGTAGTATGGGGGGTGGCAGCCTGAACACTGAAGCTTTCTTT.